Listed here are 9 T cell receptor beta chains from one sample, sequenced in a study of OX40 agonist ivuxolimab in advanced cancers. Repertoires were generated with immunoSEQ multiplex PCR, while TCRdb's copy carries only in-frame clones and drops some. The top ten clones hold 2% to 2.5% of a sample with about 77,000 clones, around 85% of them seen once. Sequencing used CD4+ or CD8+ T cells sorted from blood, obtained in a trial of the OX40 agonist ivuxolimab. These receptors originate from an adult with an advanced solid tumor such as melanoma, head and neck, liver or kidney cancer.

This clone was seen a few times. V usage is TRBV25-1 and J usage is TRBJ1-2; D ambiguous. CDR1 and CDR2 from the germline V gene are MGHDK and SYGVNS. The CDR3 length is 12 residues. V was shortened by 5 bases and J by 5 bases, with 9 bases between the two germline ends. Written as DNA, the CDR3 is TGTGCCAGCAGTAGGCGATCTTATGGCTACACCTTC. As protein: CASSRRSYGYTF.

The V and J genes are TRBV7-8 and TRBJ1-2; TRBD1 is a possible D gene (5 bases). CDR1 and CDR2 from the germline V gene are SGHVS and FQNEAQ. V was shortened by 4 bases and J by 4 bases, with 16 bases between the two germline ends. The CDR3 spans 15 residues. The CDR3 loop reads CASSSAGTASYGYTF. The CDR3 bases are TGTGCCAGCAGCTCCGCCGGGACGGCTAGCTATGGCTACACCTTC. The variable domain in full, completed from reference TRBV7-8 and TRBJ1-2, reads GAGVSQSPRYKVAKRGQDVALRCDPISGHVSLFWYQQALGQGPEFLTYFQNEAQLDKSGLPSDRFFAERPEGSVSTLKIQRTQQEDSAVYLCASSSAGTASYGYTFGSGTRLTVV.

V usage is TRBV11-3 and J usage is TRBJ2-3; TRBD2 agrees at 9 bases. This CDR3 is 15 amino acids long. J lost 4 bases, V lost 2 bases, and 4 bases had no gene match. Germline V gives CDR1 SGHNT, CDR2 YENEEA. CDR3: CASSLRGGRADTQYF. In DNA, the CDR3 is TGTGCCAGCAGCTTACGAGGCGGGAGGGCAGATACGCAGTATTTT. Together with reference TRBV11-3 and TRBJ2-3, the CDR3 gives the full variable domain: EAGVVQSPRYKIIEKKQPVAFWCNPISGHNTLYWYLQNLGQGPELLIRYENEEAVDDSQLPKDRFSAERLKGVDSTLKIQPAELGDSAVYLCASSLRGGRADTQYFGPGTRLTVL.

V usage is TRBV5-4 and J usage is TRBJ1-4; 12 bases match TRBD1. In germline, CDR1 is SGHNT, CDR2 YYREEE (reference sequence). The CDR3 is made up of 13 amino acids. Trimming at V came to 4 bases and at J to 8 bases, leaving 0 bases not matched to a gene. The CDR3 reads CASSGTGGEKLFF. The CDR3 DNA reads as TGTGCCAGCAGCGGGACAGGGGGCGAAAAACTGTTTTTT. The variable domain in full, completed from reference TRBV5-4 and TRBJ1-4, reads ETGVTQSPTHLIKTRGQQVTLRCSSQSGHNTVSWYQQALGQGPQFIFQYYREEENGRGNFPPRFSGLQFPNYSSELNVNALELDDSALYLCASSGTGGEKLFFGSGTQLSVL.

CDR3 bases: TGTGCCAGCAGCCTCAGAACAGAAGCTTTCTTT. Protein product: CASSLRTEAFF. The rearrangement uses TRBV5-8 and TRBJ1-1; no firm D call. Germline CDR1 reads SGHTS; CDR2 reads YDEGEE. The CDR3 extends over 11 amino acids. Between the trimmed V and J ends, which lost 4 bases and 8 bases, there was a span of 9 bases.

This chain connects TRBV23-1 to TRBJ2-2, with D tentatively TRBD1 (5 bases). TRBV23-1 is known as an ORF, though its function is uncertain. The CDR3 runs 14 residues. The V gene lost 3 bases and the J gene lost 6 bases, with 11 bases spanning the gap. The CDR3 nucleotides read TGCGCCAGCAGTCACCGCAGGGTCCCCGGGGAGCTGTTTTTT. Its translation: CASSHRRVPGELFF.

Concerning this clone itself: Sequence at one end of the junction differs from germline and may be a read error. This sequence joins TRBV29-1 and TRBJ2-5, with 11 nucleotides matching TRBD2. The germline CDR1 and CDR2 sequences are SQVTM and ANQGSEA. This CDR3 comprises 14 residues. CDR3 residues: CSVLSGRARETRYF. The CDR3 bases are TGCAGCGTGCTTAGCGGGAGGGCGAGGGAGACCCGGTACTTC.

The chain uses TRBV2 and TRBJ2-1; D is tentatively TRBD1 or TRBD2 (6 bases each). Trimming took off 6 bases at V and 4 bases at J, with 13 bases between the two ends. Germline CDR1 SNHLY, CDR2 FYNNEI. CDR3 size: 14 residues. CDR3 loop: CASREGGVYNEQFF. The DNA for the CDR3 is TGTGCCAGCAGGGAGGGGGGAGTTTACAATGAGCAGTTCTTC.

The rearrangement joins TRBV10-3 to TRBJ2-2; 11 nucleotides align to TRBD2. This CDR3 region has 15 residues. V shed 6 bases and J 3 bases; nucleotides not matched to a gene: 3. Germline CDR1 is ENHRY and CDR2 is SYGVKD. The CDR3 sequence is CAISLTSGDTGELFF. DNA for the CDR3: TGTGCCATCAGCCTGACTAGCGGGGACACCGGGGAGCTGTTTTTT.